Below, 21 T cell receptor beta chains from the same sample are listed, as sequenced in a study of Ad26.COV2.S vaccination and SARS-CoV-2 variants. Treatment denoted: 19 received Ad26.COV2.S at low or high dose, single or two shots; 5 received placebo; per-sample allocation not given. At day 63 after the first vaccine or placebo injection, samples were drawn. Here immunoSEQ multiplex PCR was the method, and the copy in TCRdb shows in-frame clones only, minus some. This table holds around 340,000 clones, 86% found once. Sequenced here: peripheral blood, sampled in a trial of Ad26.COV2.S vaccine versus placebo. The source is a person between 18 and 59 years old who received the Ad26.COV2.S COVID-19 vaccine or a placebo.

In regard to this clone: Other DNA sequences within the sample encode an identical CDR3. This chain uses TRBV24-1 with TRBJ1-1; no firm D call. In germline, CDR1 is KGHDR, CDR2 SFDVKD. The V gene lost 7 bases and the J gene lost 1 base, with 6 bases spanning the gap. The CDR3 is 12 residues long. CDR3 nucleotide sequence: TGTGCCACCAGAGGCCCGAACACTGAAGCTTTCTTT. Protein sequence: CATRGPNTEAFF.

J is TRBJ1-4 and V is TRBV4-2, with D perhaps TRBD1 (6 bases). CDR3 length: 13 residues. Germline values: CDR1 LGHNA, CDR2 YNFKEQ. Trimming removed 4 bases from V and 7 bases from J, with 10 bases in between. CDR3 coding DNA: TGTGCCAGCAGCCCAGGGGACACTGAAAAACTGTTTTTT. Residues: CASSPGDTEKLFF.

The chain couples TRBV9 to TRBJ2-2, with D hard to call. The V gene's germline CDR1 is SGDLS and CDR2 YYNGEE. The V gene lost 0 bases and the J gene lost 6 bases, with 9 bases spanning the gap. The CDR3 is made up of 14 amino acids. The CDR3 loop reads CASSVVPAPGELFF. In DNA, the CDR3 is TGTGCCAGCAGCGTAGTCCCAGCCCCCGGGGAGCTGTTTTTT.

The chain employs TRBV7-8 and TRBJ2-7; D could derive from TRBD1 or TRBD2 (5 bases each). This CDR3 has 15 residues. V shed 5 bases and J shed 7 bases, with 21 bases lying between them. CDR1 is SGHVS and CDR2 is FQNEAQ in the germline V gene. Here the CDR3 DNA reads TGTGCCAGCAGCCCCACCGGGACCCCGTTCGGTGAGCAGTACTTC. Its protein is CASSPTGTPFGEQYF.

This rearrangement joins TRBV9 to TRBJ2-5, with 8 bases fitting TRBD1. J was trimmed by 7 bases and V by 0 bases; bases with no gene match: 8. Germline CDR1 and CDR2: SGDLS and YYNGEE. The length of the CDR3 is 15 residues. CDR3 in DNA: TGTGCCAGCAGCGTAGAGGCAGGGGGCCTCGTGACCCAGTACTTC. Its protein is CASSVEAGGLVTQYF.

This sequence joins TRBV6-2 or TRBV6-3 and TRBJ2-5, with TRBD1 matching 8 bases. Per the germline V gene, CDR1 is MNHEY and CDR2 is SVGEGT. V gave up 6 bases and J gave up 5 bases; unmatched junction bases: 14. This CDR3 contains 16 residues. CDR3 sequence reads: CASSQRGQGGGETQYF. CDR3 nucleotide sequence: TGTGCCAGCAGCCAGCGCGGACAGGGTGGAGGTGAGACCCAGTACTTC.

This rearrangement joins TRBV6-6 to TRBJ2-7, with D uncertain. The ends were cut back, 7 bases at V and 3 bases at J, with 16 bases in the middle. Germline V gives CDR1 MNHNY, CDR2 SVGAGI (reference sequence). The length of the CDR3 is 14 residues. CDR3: CASTLRLDHYEQYF. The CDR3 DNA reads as TGTGCCAGCACCCTAAGACTGGACCACTACGAGCAGTACTTC.

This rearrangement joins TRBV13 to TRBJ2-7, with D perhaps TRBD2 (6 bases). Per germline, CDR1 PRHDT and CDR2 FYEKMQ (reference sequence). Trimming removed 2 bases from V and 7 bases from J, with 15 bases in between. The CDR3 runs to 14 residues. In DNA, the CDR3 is TGTGCCAGCAGCTTACGCGGGAAGCCTCGAGAGCAGTACTTC. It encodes CASSLRGKPREQYF.

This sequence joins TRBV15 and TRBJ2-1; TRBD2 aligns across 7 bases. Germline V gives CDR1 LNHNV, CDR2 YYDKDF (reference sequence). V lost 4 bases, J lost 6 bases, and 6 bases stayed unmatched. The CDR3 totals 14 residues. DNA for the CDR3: TGTGCCACCAGCATACAGCGGGGTGTCAATGAGCAGTTCTTC. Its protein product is CATSIQRGVNEQFF.

CDR3 sequence reads: CATSDPERGQAEETQYF. In DNA form, the CDR3 reads TGTGCCACCAGTGATCCAGAGAGGGGGCAGGCCGAAGAGACCCAGTACTTC. V is TRBV24-1 and J is TRBJ2-5; 7 bases are shared with TRBD1. V was clipped by 3 bases and J by 3 bases; unmatched bases: 12. From germline, CDR1 is KGHDR and CDR2 SFDVKD. The CDR3 is 17 amino acids.

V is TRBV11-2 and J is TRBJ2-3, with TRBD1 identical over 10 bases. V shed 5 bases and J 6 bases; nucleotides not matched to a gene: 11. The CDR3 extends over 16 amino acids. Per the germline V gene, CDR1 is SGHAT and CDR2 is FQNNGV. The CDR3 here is CASSKQGQGVVDTQYF. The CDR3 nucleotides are TGTGCCAGCAGCAAGCAAGGACAGGGGGTTGTGGATACGCAGTATTTT.

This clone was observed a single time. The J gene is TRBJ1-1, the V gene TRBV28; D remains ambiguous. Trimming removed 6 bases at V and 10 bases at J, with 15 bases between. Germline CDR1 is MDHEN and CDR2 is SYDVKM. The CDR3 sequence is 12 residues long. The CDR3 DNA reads TGTGCCAGCAGCGGCCCACCGGGAGGAGCTTTCTTT. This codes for CASSGPPGGAFF.

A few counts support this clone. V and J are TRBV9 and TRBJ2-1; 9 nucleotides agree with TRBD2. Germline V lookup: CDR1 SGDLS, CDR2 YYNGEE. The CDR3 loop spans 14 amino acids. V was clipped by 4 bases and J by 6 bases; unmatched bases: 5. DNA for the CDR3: TGTGCCAGCAGCCGACTAGCGGACATCAATGAGCAGTTCTTC. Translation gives CASSRLADINEQFF. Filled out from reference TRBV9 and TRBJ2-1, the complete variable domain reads DSGVTQTPKHLITATGQRVTLRCSPRSGDLSVYWYQQSLDQGLQFLIQYYNGEERAKGNILERFSAQQFPDLHSELNLSSLELGDSALYFCASSRLADINEQFFGPGTRLTVL.

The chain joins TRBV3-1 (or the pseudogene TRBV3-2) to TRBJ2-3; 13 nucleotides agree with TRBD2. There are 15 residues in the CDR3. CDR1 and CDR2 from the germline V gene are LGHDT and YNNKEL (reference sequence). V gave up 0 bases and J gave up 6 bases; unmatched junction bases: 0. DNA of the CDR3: TGTGCCAGCAGCCAAGAACTAGCGGGAGGGGATACGCAGTATTTT. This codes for CASSQELAGGDTQYF.

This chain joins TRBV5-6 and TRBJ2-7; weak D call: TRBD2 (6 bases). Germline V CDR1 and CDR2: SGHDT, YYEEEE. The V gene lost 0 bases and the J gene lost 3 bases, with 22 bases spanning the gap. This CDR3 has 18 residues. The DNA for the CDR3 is TGTGCCAGCAGCTTGGGTGGCGTTTTCCGCGGGGTGGGCTACGAGCAGTACTTC. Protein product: CASSLGGVFRGVGYEQYF.

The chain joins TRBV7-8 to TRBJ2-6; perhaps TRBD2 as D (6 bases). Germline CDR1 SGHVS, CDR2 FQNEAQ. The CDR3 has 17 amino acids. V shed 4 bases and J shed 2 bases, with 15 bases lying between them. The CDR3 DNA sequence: TGTGCCAGCAGCTCCGAGAGTACGGGGGCTGGGGCCAACGTCCTGACTTTC. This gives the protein CASSSESTGAGANVLTF. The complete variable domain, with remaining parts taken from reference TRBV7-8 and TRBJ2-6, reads GAGVSQSPRYKVAKRGQDVALRCDPISGHVSLFWYQQALGQGPEFLTYFQNEAQLDKSGLPSDRFFAERPEGSVSTLKIQRTQQEDSAVYLCASSSESTGAGANVLTFGAGSRLTVL.

CDR3 in amino acids: CASSLAPNSGGNNSPLHF. CDR3 in DNA: TGTGCCAGCAGCTTGGCCCCCAATTCCGGTGGTAATAATTCACCCCTCCACTTT. The J gene is TRBJ1-6, the V gene TRBV28; D gene unclear. Trimming pared 6 bases from V and 5 bases from J, leaving 23 bases between. The CDR3 loop spans 18 amino acids. Germline CDR1 MDHEN, CDR2 SYDVKM.

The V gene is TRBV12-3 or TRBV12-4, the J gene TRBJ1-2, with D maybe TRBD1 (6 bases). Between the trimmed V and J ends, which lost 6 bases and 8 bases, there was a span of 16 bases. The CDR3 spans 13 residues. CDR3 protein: CASSPMGGHGYTF. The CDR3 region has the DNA TGTGCCAGCAGCCCAATGGGGGGGCACGGCTACACCTTC.

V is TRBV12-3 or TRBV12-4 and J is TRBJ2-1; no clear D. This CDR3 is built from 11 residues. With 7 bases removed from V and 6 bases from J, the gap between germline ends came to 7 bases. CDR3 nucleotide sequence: TGTGCCAGCAATTTGAGCAATGAGCAGTTCTTC. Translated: CASNLSNEQFF.

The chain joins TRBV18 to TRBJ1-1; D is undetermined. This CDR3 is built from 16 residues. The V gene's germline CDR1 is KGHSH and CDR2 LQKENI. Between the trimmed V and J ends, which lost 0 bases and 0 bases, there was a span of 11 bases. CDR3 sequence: CASSPPGGAVNTEAFF. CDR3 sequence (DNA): TGTGCCAGCTCACCACCGGGTGGCGCCGTGAACACTGAAGCTTTCTTT.

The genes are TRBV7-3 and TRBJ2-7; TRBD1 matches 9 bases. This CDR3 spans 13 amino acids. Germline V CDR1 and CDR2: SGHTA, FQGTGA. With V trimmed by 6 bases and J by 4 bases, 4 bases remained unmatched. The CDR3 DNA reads TGTGCCAGCAGTCCCGACAGGGGGTACGAGCAGTACTTC. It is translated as CASSPDRGYEQYF. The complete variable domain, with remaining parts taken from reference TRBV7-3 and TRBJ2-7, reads GAGVSQTPSNKVTEKGKYVELRCDPISGHTALYWYRQSLGQGPEFLIYFQGTGAADDSGLPNDRFFAVRPEGSVSTLKIQRTERGDSAVYLCASSPDRGYEQYFGPGTRLTVT.